This record concerns one T cell receptor beta chain sequence. No cognate antigen has been identified for it. One end of the junction is discordant with germline, which a read error may explain. The data belong to a study of T cell responses to AZD1222 COVID-19 vaccine (dated by TCRdb to the early 2020s). For the study in its entirety: A total of over 230 trial participants underwent TCR sequencing, of whom approximately 200 had received two doses of AZD1222 and 26 had received two doses of the MenACWY control vaccine. Trial participants were enrolled by age into 18-55, 56-69 and 70-plus year subgroups, with roughly 160, 29 and 62 TCR-sequenced participants respectively. Results and caveats for the whole study, not just this receptor: Because no samples from the day 14 peak response were available, repertoires could be characterized only after the peak T cell response. Reportedly, almost half of the unique spike-specific TCRs recognized epitopes lying outside the regions that are mutated in the B.1.351 and B.1.1.7 variants. In the small 56-69-year group, the increase in depth fell short of significance, most likely because of low power. Conclusions about previously exposed vaccinees are limited because only five to seven AZD1222 recipients were SARS-CoV-2 seropositive at baseline. CD4 TCRs associated with the vaccine covered the entire spike protein, and the dominant responses were in regions 160-218 and 743-854. A significant rise in spike-specific TCR breadth and depth was observed after two AZD1222 doses relative to day 0 and relative to MenACWY recipients. Most participants were white British and females outnumbered males, and the authors suggested that clonal diversity may have been underestimated.

This sample's time point label indicates: about 28 days (+/-7) after the second vaccine dose. AZD1222 recipients given second doses at about 4 weeks or at about 12 weeks were pooled, since spike-specific TCR depth and breadth were not found to differ between the two schedules. Vaccinee samples came from UK trials COV001 and COV002, including a single-blind randomized controlled phase 2/3 trial of AZD1222 (ChAdOx1 nCoV-19) in healthy adults. Trial participant PBMC samples were collected at day 0 and day 28 after the second dose for TCRbeta chain sequencing. The CDR3 spans 14 residues, from the cysteine through the phenylalanine. The DNA shown is the 42-base CDR3, in frame from base 1. Via the germline V gene, CDR1 is MGHDK and CDR2 SYGVNS. The CDR3 regions of human TCRbeta chains were analyzed by immunosequencing. Per the authors' processing: TCRs in the repertoires were matched against a reference library of SARS-CoV-2-specific TCRs that had been generated with the MIRA antigen-specificity platform. Breadth meant the fraction of unique TCRs that were SARS-CoV-2-associated, whereas depth meant the fraction of total T cells that were SARS-CoV-2-associated. Using the MIRA data, every spike-specific TCR was mapped to the spike region that the TCR reacted to and assigned to either a CD4 or a CD8 class. Log10-transformed breadth and depth values were compared by one-way ANOVA with Sidak's multiple comparisons tests. This is the immuneACCESS table as TCRdb keeps it, with only in-frame sequences that have V and J called. A part of the clones is gone; compared with another copy, unresolved V genes explain less than half, and the rest is unexplained. Clone size and V and J calls were adopted from that table, with D and trimming inferred from the DNA. A total of about 69,000 clones appear in this sample, over 65% of them only once. Of the sample, roughly 25% falls within the top ten clones.

Sequences were derived from peripheral blood, sampled 28 days after the second AZD1222 dose. The receptor was isolated from an adult who received the AZD1222 COVID-19 vaccine. The chain is made from TRBV25-1 and TRBJ2-1; no confident D gene assignment can be made. The CDR3 sequence is CASSDSWSFNEQFF. DNA sequence: TGTGCCAGCAGTGATTCTTGGTCCTTCAATGAGCAGTTCTTC. The full variable domain, completed from the reference TRBV25-1 and TRBJ2-1 proteins outside the CDR3, reads EADIYQTPRYLVIGTGKKITLECSQTMGHDKMYWYQQDPGMELHLIHYSYGVNSTEKGDLSSESTVSRIRTEHFPLTLESARPSHTSQYLCASSDSWSFNEQFFGPGTRLTVL.